This T cell receptor (beta chain) was sequenced in a study of T-cell reconstitution after alpha-beta-depleted transplantation in children. The CDR3 covers 15 residues. CDR1 and CDR2 (germline): MNHNS, SASEGT. V was cut by 11 bases and J by 4 bases, with 21 bases left in between. Unique molecular identifiers were used to barcode this TCRbeta library. Each CDR3 protein is one row after TCRdb ran MiXCR on the PCR reads. Counted here are 400,000 to 450,000 distinct CDR3 sequences, 43% occurring once; the ten biggest clones make up 27%. Study findings and constraints: It was newly produced T cells that mostly accounted for T-cell counts and diversity one year after transplant. Several hundred expanded graft clones reportedly were the source of alpha-beta T cells about two months after transplant.

Turning to this clonotype: Its antigen is not known.

Sequencing was performed on PBMCs, taken before TCRalphabeta/CD19-depleted stem cell transplant. The V call is TRBV6-1, the J call TRBJ2-1; D may match TRBD1 or TRBD2 (5 bases each). The clonotype comes from a girl aged 2-10 years with aplastic anemia, due to receive a stem cell transplant. CDR3 in amino acids: CAHKGTELGYNEQFF. In nucleotides, the CDR3 is TGTGCCCACAAGGGGACGGAGCTGGGATACAATGAGCAGTTCTTC.